The rows below give T cell receptor beta chains drawn from one sample of a study of vaccination and CD4 T cells after COVID-19. TCRdb ran MiXCR on the PCR reads and lists one entry per CDR3 protein. The sample gives around 19,000 distinct CDR3 sequences, less than 70% of which show up once; 9.5% to 13% is in the top ten. Their recognized antigens are unknown. Sequencing input: CD4+ T cells from blood, cultured in vitro. These receptors were collected from a human donor who had recovered from COVID-19. CDR3s include the opening cysteine and the closing phenylalanine or tryptophan. A D gene is named only where the DNA matches it firmly.

J gene: TRBJ1-2
V gene: TRBV21-1
D gene: -
CDR3 protein: CASSKYSRKENYGYTF

J gene: TRBJ2-5
V gene: TRBV7-9
D gene: -
CDR3 protein: CASSRTQQETQYF

J gene: TRBJ1-5
V gene: TRBV15
D gene: -
CDR3 protein: CATSRDFLTFSNQPQHF

J gene: TRBJ1-1
V gene: TRBV7-9
D gene: -
CDR3 protein: CASSGNMNTEAFF

J gene: TRBJ2-7
V gene: TRBV20-1
D gene: TRBD1
CDR3 protein: CSAEQGDEQYF

J gene: TRBJ2-3
V gene: TRBV5-8
D gene: -
CDR3 protein: CASSLEGRTDTQYF

J gene: TRBJ2-1
V gene: TRBV7-2
D gene: TRBD2
CDR3 protein: CASSPTAGGPREQFF

J gene: TRBJ2-5
V gene: TRBV9
D gene: TRBD2
CDR3 protein: CASSPGLAGVHQETQYF

J gene: TRBJ2-1
V gene: TRBV4-2
D gene: TRBD2
CDR3 protein: CASSQDRERGYNEQFF

J gene: TRBJ2-7
V gene: TRBV19
D gene: -
CDR3 protein: CASSSRTFREQYF

J gene: TRBJ1-6
V gene: TRBV7-6
D gene: TRBD1
CDR3 protein: CASSLEQTGSIGNSPLHF

J gene: TRBJ2-2
V gene: TRBV25-1
D gene: TRBD1
CDR3 protein: CASSESGGDTGELFF

J gene: TRBJ2-3
V gene: TRBV11-2
D gene: -
CDR3 protein: CASSFRGDTQYF

J gene: TRBJ1-1
V gene: TRBV7-2
D gene: -
CDR3 protein: CASSRQQNTEAFF

J gene: TRBJ1-3
V gene: TRBV6-2/TRBV6-3
D gene: -
CDR3 protein: CASSFISGNTIYF

J gene: TRBJ2-3
V gene: TRBV7-9
D gene: -
CDR3 protein: CASSRSDTQYF

J gene: TRBJ1-1
V gene: TRBV2
D gene: -
CDR3 protein: CASRRDNLGTEAFF

J gene: TRBJ2-1
V gene: TRBV7-3
D gene: -
CDR3 protein: CASSPVGGPYNEQFF

J gene: TRBJ1-2
V gene: TRBV7-3
D gene: TRBD1
CDR3 protein: CASSLQGGTGAYGYTF

J gene: TRBJ2-7
V gene: TRBV2
D gene: TRBD2
CDR3 protein: CASSGRPSGGSLYEQYF

J gene: TRBJ2-3
V gene: TRBV6-4
D gene: -
CDR3 protein: CASSLGPTDTQYF

J gene: TRBJ1-2
V gene: TRBV18
D gene: TRBD1
CDR3 protein: CASSPATGEYGYTF

J gene: TRBJ2-3
V gene: TRBV2
D gene: TRBD1
CDR3 protein: CAGKTGRADTQYF

J gene: TRBJ1-1
V gene: TRBV19
D gene: TRBD1
CDR3 protein: CASSRQGLNTEAFF

J gene: TRBJ2-3
V gene: TRBV10-3
D gene: TRBD2
CDR3 protein: CAISETSGSYGTDTQYF

J gene: TRBJ1-6
V gene: TRBV5-4
D gene: -
CDR3 protein: CASSTRTEPLSPLHF

J gene: TRBJ1-1
V gene: TRBV7-8
D gene: -
CDR3 protein: CASSLALTGRRKVDTEAFF

J gene: TRBJ1-1
V gene: TRBV20-1
D gene: TRBD1
CDR3 protein: CSATHQFTGATNTEAFF